This T cell receptor beta chain was sequenced for a study of identical twins. There are 12 residues in the CDR3. Trimming cost V 10 bases and J 9 bases, with 16 bases left between them. This clonotype was found a few times. TCRdb redid the calling of the 5' RACE reads with MiXCR, one entry per CDR3 protein. The table shows approximately 700,000 distinct CDR3 sequences, with 15% to 20% occurring only once. The data also belong to a second study, concerning T cells expressing NK-cell markers.

This clonotype was sampled from a woman younger than 35 in good health. The rearrangement joins TRBV12-3 or TRBV12-4 to TRBJ1-5; D is unclear. Sequenced: PBMCs. Here the CDR3 reads CAIRTAAGPQHF. The CDR3 DNA reads as TGTGCCATCAGGACGGCGGCAGGGCCCCAGCATTTT.